This T cell receptor beta chain was recorded in a study of blood T cell repertoires in COVID-19. Whole-study context: Whether acute or convalescent, the COVID-19 samples came from the United States, Italy and Spain. Nucleic acid was either cDNA or gDNA, and it came from T cells, B-cell-depleted T cells, or PBMCs.

Original processing methods: Estimation of nucleated cell counts was performed using reference gene primer amplification. Sequencing was performed with immunoSEQ multiplex PCR; in TCRdb, only in-frame clones are kept and a portion is missing. That table supplies the V and J calls and clone size; D and trimming were determined from the DNA. The sample carries under 250,000 clones, around four fifths recorded once. The CDR3 covers 13 residues. J lost 4 bases, V lost 5 bases, and 4 bases had no gene match. Germline CDR1 GTSNPN, CDR2 SVGIG (reference sequence). The chain has TRBV30 and TRBJ1-4; 7 nucleotides line up with TRBD1. The receptor was derived from an older woman who had recovered from COVID-19. Material for sequencing was peripheral blood. The DNA for the CDR3 is TGTGCCTGGTCGGGACAGCTTAATGAAAAACTGTTTTTT. Its protein is CAWSGQLNEKLFF. Combining the CDR3 with reference TRBV30 and TRBJ1-4 gives the whole variable domain SQTIHQWPATLVQPVGSPLSLECTVEGTSNPNLYWYRQAAGRGLQLLFYSVGIGQISSEVPQNLSASRPQDRQFILSSKKLLLSDSGFYLCAWSGQLNEKLFFGSGTQLSVL.